This TCR delta chain is drawn from a study of gammadelta T cells in human blood. Findings of the study overall: Polyclonal expansion of innate γδ T cells after birth appeared microbially driven.

The ends lost 4 bases at V and 0 bases at J; junction bases unmatched: 8. The CDR3 totals 16 residues. CDR1 is GEAIGNYY and CDR2 is EKD in the germline V gene. On this clone itself: Its target is unknown. Translating this DNA gives a protein that differs at residue 9 from the TCRdb one, which belongs to a much larger clone; a read error is likely, and the protein shown is this translation.

TCRdb redid the clone calls on the RT-PCR reads with CATT. The data show about 800 delta-chain clones, with around 65% seen just once and 25% to 30% held by the top ten. The source of this sequence is a human donor. The gene calls are TRDV2 and TRDJ1, with 9 bases lining up with TRDD3. The sequenced sample was Vgamma9Vdelta2 gamma-delta T cells from adult blood. CDR3 DNA: TGTGCCTGTGAGGATTTGGGGGATATGGACACCGATAAACTCATCTTT. This sequence encodes CACEDLGDMDTDKLIF.